Described below is a single T cell receptor beta chain sequence and its context. As yet, its antigen is unknown. Expansion with viral peptide pools was applied to antigen-specific CD4+ T cells by the ViraFEST assay prior to sequencing. With nine to eleven days of culture completed, CD4+ T cells were isolated. Between March and December 2020, the person had a SARS-CoV-2 infection that PCR confirmed. The data stem from a study of vaccination effects on CD4 cells after COVID-19. Across the study: Pre-vaccine samples were drawn 16 days and one week before the first dose.

The ends lost 6 bases at V and 7 bases at J; junction bases unmatched: 14. Per germline, CDR1 LGHDT and CDR2 YNNKEL (reference sequence). This CDR3 spans 16 amino acids. The study's findings and limits: Clones that were induced by infection or by vaccine showed marked contraction late after vaccination.

Clones were read by immunoSEQ multiplex PCR, and TCRdb kept only the in-frame ones, dropping some. The table includes 25,000 to 35,000 clones, approximately 72% detected once. The V gene is TRBV3-1 (or the pseudogene TRBV3-2), the J gene TRBJ1-2, with 10 bases identical to TRBD1. This TCR was sampled from a human donor who had a prior SARS-CoV-2 infection. The sample was CD4+ T cells from PBMCs cultured with a peptide pool, taken before COVID-19 vaccination. The CDR3 spells CASSQWDRQGAVGYTF. In DNA, the CDR3 is TGTGCCAGCAGTCAATGGGATAGACAGGGGGCGGTTGGCTACACCTTC.